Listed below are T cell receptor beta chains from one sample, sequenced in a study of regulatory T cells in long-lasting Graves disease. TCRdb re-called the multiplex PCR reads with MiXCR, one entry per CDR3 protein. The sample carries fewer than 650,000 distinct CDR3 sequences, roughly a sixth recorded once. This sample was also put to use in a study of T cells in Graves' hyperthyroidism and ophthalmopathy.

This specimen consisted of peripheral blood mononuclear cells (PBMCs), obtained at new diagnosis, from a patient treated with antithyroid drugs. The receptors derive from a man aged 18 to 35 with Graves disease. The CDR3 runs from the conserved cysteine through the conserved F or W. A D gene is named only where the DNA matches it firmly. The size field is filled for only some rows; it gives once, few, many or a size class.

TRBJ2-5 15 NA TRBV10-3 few CAISDPPGNQETQYF TGTGCCATCAGTGACCCCCCGGGAAACCAAGAGACCCAGTACTTC
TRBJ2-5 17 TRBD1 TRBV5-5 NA CASSLDLTGGYQETQYF TGTGCCAGCAGCTTGGACCTGACAGGGGGCTACCAAGAGACCCAGTACTTC
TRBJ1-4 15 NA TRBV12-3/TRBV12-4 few CASSRTEGSNEKLFF TGTGCCAGCAGTCGGACAGAGGGCAGTAATGAAAAACTGTTTTTT
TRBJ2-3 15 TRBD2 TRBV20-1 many CSALGLAEPTDTQYF TGCAGTGCTCTGGGACTAGCGGAACCCACAGATACGCAGTATTTT
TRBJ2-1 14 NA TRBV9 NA CASSVRGILGEQFF TGTGCCAGCAGCGTAAGAGGTATTCTGGGGGAGCAGTTCTTC
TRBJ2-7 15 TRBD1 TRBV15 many CATSRDGTGGYEQYF TGTGCCACCAGCAGAGATGGGACAGGGGGCTACGAGCAGTACTTC
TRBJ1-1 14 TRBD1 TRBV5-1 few CASTETGANTEAFF TGCGCCAGCACAGAGACAGGGGCGAACACTGAAGCTTTCTTT
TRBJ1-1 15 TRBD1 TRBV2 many CASMGQGHPNTEAFF TGTGCCAGCATGGGACAGGGCCATCCGAACACTGAAGCTTTCTTT
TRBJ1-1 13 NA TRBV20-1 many CSANRVHDTEAFF TGCAGTGCCAACAGGGTTCACGACACTGAAGCTTTCTTT
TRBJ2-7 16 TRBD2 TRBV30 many CAWSVRTSGASYEQYF TGTGCCTGGAGCGTTAGGACTAGCGGGGCCTCCTACGAGCAGTACTTC
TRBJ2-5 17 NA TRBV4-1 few CASSQPLAPAGGETQYF TGCGCCAGCAGCCAACCTCTAGCGCCTGCTGGGGGGGAGACCCAGTACTTC
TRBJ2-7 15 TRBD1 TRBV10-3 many CAISESGQGALKQYF TGTGCCATCAGTGAGTCTGGGCAGGGGGCTCTGAAGCAGTACTTC
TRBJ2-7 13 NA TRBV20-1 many CSALPGEPFEQYF TGCAGTGCTTTGCCGGGAGAGCCGTTCGAGCAGTACTTC
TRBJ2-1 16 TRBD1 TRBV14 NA CASSFRTGATYNEQFF TGTGCCAGCAGCTTTAGGACAGGGGCAACCTACAATGAGCAGTTCTTC
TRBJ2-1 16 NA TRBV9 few CASSSSGHRSTNEQFF TGTGCCAGCAGCTCCTCGGGCCATCGGAGTACGAATGAGCAGTTCTTC
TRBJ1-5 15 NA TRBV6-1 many CASTTYGGSNQPQHF TGTGCCAGCACTACGTATGGGGGGTCGAATCAGCCCCAGCATTTT
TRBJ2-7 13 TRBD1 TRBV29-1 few CSVDRTGDSEQYF TGCAGCGTTGACCGGACAGGGGATAGCGAGCAGTACTTC
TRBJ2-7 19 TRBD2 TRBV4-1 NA CASSQDAPFRTSGSYEQYF TGCGCCAGCAGCCAAGATGCCCCATTTCGGACTAGCGGATCCTACGAGCAGTACTTC
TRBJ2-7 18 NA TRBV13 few CASSSSGGYAGSTYEQYF TGTGCCAGCAGCTCGAGTGGGGGTTATGCGGGAAGTACCTACGAGCAGTACTTC
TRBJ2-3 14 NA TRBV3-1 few CASSQFRGADTQYF TGTGCCAGCAGCCAATTCAGGGGGGCAGATACGCAGTATTTT
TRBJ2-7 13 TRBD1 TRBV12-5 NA CASGDRGLDEQYF TGTGCTAGTGGTGACAGGGGGCTCGACGAGCAGTACTTC
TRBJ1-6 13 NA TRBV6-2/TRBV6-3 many CASREGHNSPLHF TGTGCCAGCCGGGAGGGGCATAATTCACCCCTCCACTTT
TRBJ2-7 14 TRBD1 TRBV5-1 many CASSPTTGGDEQYF TGCGCCAGCAGCCCGACGACAGGGGGTGACGAGCAGTACTTC
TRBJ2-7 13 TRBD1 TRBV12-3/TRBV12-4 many CASSDRGPYEQYF TGTGCCAGCAGTGACAGGGGGCCCTACGAGCAGTACTTC
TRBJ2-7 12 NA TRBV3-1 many CASSQDAYEQYF TGTGCCAGCAGCCAAGACGCCTACGAGCAGTACTTC
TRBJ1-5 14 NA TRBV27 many CASSPHNSNQPQHF TGTGCCAGCAGTCCACACAATAGCAATCAGCCCCAGCATTTT
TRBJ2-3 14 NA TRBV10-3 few CAIQDPRFTDTQYF TGTGCCATCCAGGATCCGAGATTCACAGATACGCAGTATTTT
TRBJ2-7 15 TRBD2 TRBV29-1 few CSVTTPLGGSGEQYF TGCAGCGTTACTACGCCCTTAGGCGGGAGCGGAGAGCAGTACTTC
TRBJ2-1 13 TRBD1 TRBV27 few CASSFIRGQDSFF TGTGCCAGCAGTTTTATCCGCGGACAGGATAGTTTCTTC
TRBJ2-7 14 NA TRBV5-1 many CASSWLGTAYEQYF TGCGCCAGCAGCTGGCTGGGGACCGCCTACGAGCAGTACTTC
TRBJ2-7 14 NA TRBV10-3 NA CATRREKGLYEQYF TGTGCCACCCGCCGTGAAAAGGGACTTTACGAGCAGTACTTC
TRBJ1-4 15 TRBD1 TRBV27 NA CASSPQQGKVEKLFF TGTGCCAGCAGTCCCCAACAGGGGAAGGTCGAAAAACTGTTTTTT
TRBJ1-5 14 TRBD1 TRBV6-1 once CASTGGISNQPQHF TGTGCCAGCACAGGGGGGATTAGCAATCAGCCCCAGCATTTT